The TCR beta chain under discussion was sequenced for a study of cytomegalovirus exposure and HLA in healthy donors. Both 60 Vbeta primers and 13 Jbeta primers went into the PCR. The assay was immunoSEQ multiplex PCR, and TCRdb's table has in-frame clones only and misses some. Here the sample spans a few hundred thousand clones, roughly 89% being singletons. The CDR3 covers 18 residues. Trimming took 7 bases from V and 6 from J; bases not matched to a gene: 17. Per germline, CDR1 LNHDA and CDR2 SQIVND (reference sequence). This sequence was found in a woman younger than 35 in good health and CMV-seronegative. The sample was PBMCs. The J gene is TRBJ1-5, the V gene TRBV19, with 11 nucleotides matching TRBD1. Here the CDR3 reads CASNPYGQGALVSQPQHF. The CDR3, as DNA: TGTGCCAGTAACCCATATGGACAGGGGGCCCTGGTTAGTCAGCCCCAGCATTTT.